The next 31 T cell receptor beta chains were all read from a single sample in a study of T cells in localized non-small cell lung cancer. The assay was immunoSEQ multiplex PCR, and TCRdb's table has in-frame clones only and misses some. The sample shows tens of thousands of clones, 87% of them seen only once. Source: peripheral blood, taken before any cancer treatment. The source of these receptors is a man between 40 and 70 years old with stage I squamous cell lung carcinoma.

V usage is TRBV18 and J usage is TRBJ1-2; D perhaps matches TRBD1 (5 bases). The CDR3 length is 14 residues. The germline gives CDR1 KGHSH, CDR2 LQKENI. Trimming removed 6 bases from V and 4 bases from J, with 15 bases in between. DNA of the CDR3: TGTGCCAGCTCGGACATGGGCGTCCTCTATGGCTACACCTTC. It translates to CASSDMGVLYGYTF.

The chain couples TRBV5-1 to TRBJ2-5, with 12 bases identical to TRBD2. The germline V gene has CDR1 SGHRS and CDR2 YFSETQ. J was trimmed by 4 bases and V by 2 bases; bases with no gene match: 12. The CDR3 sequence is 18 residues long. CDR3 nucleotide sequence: TGCGCCAGCAGCTTCCAGTCCCCGACTAGCGGGGGCTTAGAGACCCAGTACTTC. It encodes CASSFQSPTSGGLETQYF.

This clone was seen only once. CDR3: CASSVGTSGGVRDTQYF. CDR3 nucleotides: TGTGCCAGCAGCGTTGGGACTAGCGGGGGGGTCCGGGATACGCAGTATTTT. This rearrangement joins TRBV9 to TRBJ2-3, with 16 positions matching TRBD2. The CDR3 covers 17 residues. Germline V gene lookup returns CDR1 SGDLS and CDR2 YYNGEE. J gave up 6 bases and V 2 bases, and 6 bases lay outside the gene matches.

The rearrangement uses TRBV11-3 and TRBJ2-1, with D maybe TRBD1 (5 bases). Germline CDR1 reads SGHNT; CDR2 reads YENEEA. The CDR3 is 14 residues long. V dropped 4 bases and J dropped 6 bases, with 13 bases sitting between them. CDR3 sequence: CASSSRQISNEQFF. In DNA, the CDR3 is TGTGCCAGCAGCTCAAGACAGATTTCCAATGAGCAGTTCTTC.

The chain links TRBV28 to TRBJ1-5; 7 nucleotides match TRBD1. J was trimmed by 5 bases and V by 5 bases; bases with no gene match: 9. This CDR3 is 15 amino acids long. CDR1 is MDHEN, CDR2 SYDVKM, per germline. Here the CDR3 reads CASSTPQGVDQPQHF. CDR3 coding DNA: TGTGCCAGCAGTACCCCCCAGGGGGTGGATCAGCCCCAGCATTTT.

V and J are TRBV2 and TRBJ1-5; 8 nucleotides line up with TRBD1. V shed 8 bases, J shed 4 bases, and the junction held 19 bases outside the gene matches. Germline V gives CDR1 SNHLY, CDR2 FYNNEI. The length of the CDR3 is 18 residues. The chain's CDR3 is CASLSGRTGGTRNQPQHF. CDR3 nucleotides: TGTGCCAGCCTCTCAGGTCGTACAGGGGGGACTAGGAATCAGCCCCAGCATTTT.

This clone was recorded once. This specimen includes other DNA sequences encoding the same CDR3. The DNA of the CDR3 is TGTGCCAGCAGTGGGACAGGGACCTCGGGAGAGACCCAGTACTTC. Translated: CASSGTGTSGETQYF. The V gene is TRBV2, the J gene TRBJ2-5; TRBD1 aligns across 8 bases. Germline CDR1 SNHLY, CDR2 FYNNEI. CDR3 size: 15 residues. Unmatched junction bases numbered 8, after V lost 4 bases and J lost 4 bases.

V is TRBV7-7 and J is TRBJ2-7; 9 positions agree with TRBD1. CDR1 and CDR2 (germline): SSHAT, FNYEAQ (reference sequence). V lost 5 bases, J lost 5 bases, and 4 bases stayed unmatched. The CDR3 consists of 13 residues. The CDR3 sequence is CASSQDRGDEQYF. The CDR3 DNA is TGTGCCAGCAGCCAAGACAGGGGGGACGAGCAGTACTTC.

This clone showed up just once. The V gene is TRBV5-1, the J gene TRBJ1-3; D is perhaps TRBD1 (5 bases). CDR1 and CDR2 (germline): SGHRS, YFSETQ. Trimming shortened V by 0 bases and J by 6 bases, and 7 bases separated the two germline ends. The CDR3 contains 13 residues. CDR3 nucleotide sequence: TGCGCCAGCAGCTTGGGAGGGGAAAACACCATATATTTT. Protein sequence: CASSLGGENTIYF.

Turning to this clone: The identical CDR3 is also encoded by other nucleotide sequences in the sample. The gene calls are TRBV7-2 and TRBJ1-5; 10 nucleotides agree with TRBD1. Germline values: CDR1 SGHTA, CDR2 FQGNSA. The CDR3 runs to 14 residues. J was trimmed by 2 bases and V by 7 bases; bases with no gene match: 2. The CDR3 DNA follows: TGTGCCAGCACGGGACAGGGGCGCAATCAGCCCCAGCATTTT. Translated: CASTGQGRNQPQHF.

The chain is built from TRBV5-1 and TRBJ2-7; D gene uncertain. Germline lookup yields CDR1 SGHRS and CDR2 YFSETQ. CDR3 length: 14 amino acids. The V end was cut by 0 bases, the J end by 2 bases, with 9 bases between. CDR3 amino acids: CASSLESPAYEQYF. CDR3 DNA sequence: TGCGCCAGCAGCTTGGAATCCCCGGCCTACGAGCAGTACTTC.

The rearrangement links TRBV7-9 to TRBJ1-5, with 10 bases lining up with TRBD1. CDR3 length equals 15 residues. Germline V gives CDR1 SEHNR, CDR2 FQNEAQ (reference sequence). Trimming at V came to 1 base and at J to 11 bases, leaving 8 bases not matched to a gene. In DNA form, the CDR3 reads TGTGCCAGCAGCTTAGGGACAGGGGGATTCGAGGCCCAGCATTTT. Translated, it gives CASSLGTGGFEAQHF.

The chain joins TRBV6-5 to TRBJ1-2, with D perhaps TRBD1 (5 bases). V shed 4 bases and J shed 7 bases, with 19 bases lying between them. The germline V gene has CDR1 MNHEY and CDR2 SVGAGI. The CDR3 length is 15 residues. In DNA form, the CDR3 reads TGTGCCAGCAGTTCCACTCCGGGACTCCCTCGTGGCTACACCTTC. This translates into CASSSTPGLPRGYTF.

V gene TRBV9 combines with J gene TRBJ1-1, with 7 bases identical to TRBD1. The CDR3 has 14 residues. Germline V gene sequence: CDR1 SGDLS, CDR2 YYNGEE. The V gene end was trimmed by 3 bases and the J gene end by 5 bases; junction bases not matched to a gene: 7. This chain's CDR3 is CASSGPGQRTEAFF. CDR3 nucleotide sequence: TGTGCCAGCAGCGGACCGGGACAGAGAACTGAAGCTTTCTTT.

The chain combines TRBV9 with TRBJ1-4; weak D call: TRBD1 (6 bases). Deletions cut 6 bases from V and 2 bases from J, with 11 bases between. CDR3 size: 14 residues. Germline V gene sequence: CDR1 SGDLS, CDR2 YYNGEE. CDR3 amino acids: CASTGGGTNEKLFF. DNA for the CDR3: TGTGCCAGCACCGGTGGGGGCACTAATGAAAAACTGTTTTTT.

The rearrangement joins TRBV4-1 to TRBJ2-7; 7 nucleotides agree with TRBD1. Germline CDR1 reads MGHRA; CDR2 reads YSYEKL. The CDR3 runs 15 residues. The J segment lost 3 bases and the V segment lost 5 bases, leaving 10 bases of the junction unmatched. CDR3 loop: CASSLGTAANYEQYF. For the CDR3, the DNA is TGCGCCAGCAGCTTAGGGACAGCTGCAAACTACGAGCAGTACTTC.

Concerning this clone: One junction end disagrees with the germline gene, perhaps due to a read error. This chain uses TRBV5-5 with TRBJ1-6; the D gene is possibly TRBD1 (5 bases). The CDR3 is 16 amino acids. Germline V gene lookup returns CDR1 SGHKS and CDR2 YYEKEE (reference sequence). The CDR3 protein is CASSFLPGPGNLPLHF. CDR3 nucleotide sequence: TGTGCCAGCAGCTTCCTCCCGGGACCCGGGAATTTACCCCTCCACTTT.

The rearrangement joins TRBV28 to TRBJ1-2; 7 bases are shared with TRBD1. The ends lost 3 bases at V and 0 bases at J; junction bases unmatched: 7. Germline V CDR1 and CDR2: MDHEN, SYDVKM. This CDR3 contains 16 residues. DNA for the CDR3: TGTGCCAGCAGTTTCGTCAGGGGGGAAGCTAACTATGGCTACACCTTC. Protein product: CASSFVRGEANYGYTF.

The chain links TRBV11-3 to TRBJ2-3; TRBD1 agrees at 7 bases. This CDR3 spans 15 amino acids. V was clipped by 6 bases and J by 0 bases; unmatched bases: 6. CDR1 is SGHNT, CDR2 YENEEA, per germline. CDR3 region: CASRQGRGSTDTQYF. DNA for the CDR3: TGTGCCAGCAGACAGGGGCGAGGGAGCACAGATACGCAGTATTTT.

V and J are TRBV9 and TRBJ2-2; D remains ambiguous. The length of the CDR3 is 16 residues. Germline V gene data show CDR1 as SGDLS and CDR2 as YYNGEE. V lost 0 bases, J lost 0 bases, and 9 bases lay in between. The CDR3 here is CASSVAIQSNTGELFF. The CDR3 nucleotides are TGTGCCAGCAGCGTAGCTATACAATCGAACACCGGGGAGCTGTTTTTT.

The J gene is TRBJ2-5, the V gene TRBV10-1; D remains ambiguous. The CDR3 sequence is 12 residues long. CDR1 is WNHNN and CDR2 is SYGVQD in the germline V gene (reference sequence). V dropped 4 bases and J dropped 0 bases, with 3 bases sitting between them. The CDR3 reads CASSVNQETQYF. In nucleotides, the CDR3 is TGCGCCAGCAGTGTGAACCAAGAGACCCAGTACTTC.

CDR3 region: CASSIPWQSYGYTF. DNA for the CDR3: TGTGCCAGTAGTATACCGTGGCAGAGCTATGGCTACACCTTC. The rearrangement uses TRBV19 and TRBJ1-2, with D unresolved. Looked up from germline, CDR1 is LNHDA and CDR2 is SQIVND (reference sequence). CDR3 size: 14 residues. Trimming took 2 bases from V and 4 from J, leaving 11 bases between them.

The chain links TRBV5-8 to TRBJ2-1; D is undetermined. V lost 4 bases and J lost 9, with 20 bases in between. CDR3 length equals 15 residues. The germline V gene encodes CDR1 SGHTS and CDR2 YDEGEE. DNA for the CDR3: TGTGCCAGCAGCGCTAACAGAGGCGATAAGAGTGAGCAGTTCTTC. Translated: CASSANRGDKSEQFF.

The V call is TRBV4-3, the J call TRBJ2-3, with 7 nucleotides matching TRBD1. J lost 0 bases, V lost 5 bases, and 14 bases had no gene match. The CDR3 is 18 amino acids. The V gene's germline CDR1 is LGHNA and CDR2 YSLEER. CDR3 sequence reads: CASSSRPPGQSSTDTQYF. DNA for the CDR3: TGCGCCAGCAGCTCTAGACCCCCGGGACAGTCTAGCACAGATACGCAGTATTTT.

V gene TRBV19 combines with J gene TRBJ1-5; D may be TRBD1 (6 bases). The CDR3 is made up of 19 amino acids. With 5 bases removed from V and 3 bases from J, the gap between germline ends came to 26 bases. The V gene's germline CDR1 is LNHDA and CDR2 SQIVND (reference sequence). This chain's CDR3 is CASSGGPRGGKKNNQPQHF. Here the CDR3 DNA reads TGTGCCAGTAGTGGGGGGCCGCGGGGAGGGAAAAAGAACAATCAGCCCCAGCATTTT.

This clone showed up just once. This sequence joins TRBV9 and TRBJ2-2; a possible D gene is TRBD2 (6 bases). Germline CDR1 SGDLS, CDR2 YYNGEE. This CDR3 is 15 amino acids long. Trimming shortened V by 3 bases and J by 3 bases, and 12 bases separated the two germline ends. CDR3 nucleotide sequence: TGTGCCAGCAGCGACCCGGGACTGCACACCGGGGAGCTGTTTTTT. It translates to CASSDPGLHTGELFF.

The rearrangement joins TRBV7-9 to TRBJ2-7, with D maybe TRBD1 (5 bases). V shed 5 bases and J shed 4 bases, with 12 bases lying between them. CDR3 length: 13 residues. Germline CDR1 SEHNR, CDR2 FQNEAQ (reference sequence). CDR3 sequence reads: CASSHRQQYEQYF. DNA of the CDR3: TGTGCCAGCAGCCATCGACAGCAGTACGAGCAGTACTTC. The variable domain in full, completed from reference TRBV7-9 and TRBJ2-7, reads DTGVSQNPRHKITKRGQNVTFRCDPISEHNRLYWYRQTLGQGPEFLTYFQNEAQLEKSRLLSDRFSAERPKGSFSTLEIQRTEQGDSAMYLCASSHRQQYEQYFGPGTRLTVT.

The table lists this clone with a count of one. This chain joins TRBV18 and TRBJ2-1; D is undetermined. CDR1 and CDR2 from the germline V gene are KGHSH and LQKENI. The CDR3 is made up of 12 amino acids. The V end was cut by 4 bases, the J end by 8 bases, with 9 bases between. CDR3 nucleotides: TGTGCCAGCTCACTAGTCTTGGATGAGCAGTTCTTC. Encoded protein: CASSLVLDEQFF.

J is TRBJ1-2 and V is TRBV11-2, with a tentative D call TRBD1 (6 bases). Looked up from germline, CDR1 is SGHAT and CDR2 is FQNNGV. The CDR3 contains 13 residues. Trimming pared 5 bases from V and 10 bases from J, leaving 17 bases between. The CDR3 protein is CASSENREAFYTF. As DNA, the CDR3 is TGTGCCAGCAGCGAGAACAGGGAAGCCTTCTACACCTTC. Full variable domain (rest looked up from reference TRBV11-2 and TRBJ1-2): EAGVAQSPRYKIIEKRQSVAFWCNPISGHATLYWYQQILGQGPKLLIQFQNNGVVDDSQLPKDRFSAERLKGVDSTLKIQPAKLEDSAVYLCASSENREAFYTFGSGTRLTVV.

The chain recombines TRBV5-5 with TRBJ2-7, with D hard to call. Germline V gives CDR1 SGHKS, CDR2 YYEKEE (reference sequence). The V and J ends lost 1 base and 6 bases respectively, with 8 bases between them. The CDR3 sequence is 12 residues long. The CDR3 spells CASSLSPPEQYF. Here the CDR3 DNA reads TGTGCCAGCAGCTTGAGCCCCCCCGAGCAGTACTTC.

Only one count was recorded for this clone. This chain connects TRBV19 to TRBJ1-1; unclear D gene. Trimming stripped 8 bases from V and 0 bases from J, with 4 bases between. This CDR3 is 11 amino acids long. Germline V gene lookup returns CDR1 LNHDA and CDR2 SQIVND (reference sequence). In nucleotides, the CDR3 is TGTGCCAGTTATTTGAACACTGAAGCTTTCTTT. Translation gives CASYLNTEAFF.